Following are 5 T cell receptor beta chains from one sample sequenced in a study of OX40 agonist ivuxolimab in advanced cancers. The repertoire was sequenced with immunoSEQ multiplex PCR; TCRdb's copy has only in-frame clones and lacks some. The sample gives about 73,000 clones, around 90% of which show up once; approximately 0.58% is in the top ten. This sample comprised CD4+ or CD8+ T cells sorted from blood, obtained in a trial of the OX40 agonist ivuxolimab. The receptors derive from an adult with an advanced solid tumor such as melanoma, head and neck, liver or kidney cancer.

Written as DNA, the CDR3 is TGTGCCAGCAGTTTGGGAGACTCCGCAAACATTCAGTACTTC. It translates to CASSLGDSANIQYF. This rearrangement joins TRBV28 to TRBJ2-4; D may be TRBD2 (5 bases). Trimming left V 3 bases short and J 6 bases short, with 12 bases between. Germline assignment: CDR1 MDHEN and CDR2 SYDVKM. The CDR3 extends over 14 amino acids.

The CDR3 DNA reads as TGTGCCAGCAGCAAGACAGGGGACCTCACAGATACGCAGTATTTT. Amino acid sequence: CASSKTGDLTDTQYF. The rearrangement uses TRBV7-9 and TRBJ2-3; 8 bases map to TRBD1. Germline values: CDR1 SEHNR, CDR2 FQNEAQ (reference sequence). There are 15 residues in the CDR3. After removal of 5 bases from V and 2 bases from J, the junction contained 6 bases not matched to a gene.

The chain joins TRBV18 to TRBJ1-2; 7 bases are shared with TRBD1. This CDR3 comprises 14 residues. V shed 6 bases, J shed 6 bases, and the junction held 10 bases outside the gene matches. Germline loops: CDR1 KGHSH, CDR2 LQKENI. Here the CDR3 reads CASSLSGTVDGYTF. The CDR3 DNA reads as TGTGCCAGCTCTCTCTCCGGGACAGTCGATGGCTACACCTTC.

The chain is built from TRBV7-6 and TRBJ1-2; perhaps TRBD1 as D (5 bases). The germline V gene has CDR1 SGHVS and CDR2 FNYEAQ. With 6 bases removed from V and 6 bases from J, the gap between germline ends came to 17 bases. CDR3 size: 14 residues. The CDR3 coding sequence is TGTGCCAGCAGACCGCCGACAGTTAGCCATGGCTACACCTTC. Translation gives CASRPPTVSHGYTF.

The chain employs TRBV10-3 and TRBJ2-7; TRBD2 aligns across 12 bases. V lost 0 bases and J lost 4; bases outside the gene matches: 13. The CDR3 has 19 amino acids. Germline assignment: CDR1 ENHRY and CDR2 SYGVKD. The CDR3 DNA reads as TGTGCCATCAGTGAGTCTGTGACTAGCGGGAGAGGGGCCGGGTACGAGCAGTACTTC. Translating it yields CAISESVTSGRGAGYEQYF.